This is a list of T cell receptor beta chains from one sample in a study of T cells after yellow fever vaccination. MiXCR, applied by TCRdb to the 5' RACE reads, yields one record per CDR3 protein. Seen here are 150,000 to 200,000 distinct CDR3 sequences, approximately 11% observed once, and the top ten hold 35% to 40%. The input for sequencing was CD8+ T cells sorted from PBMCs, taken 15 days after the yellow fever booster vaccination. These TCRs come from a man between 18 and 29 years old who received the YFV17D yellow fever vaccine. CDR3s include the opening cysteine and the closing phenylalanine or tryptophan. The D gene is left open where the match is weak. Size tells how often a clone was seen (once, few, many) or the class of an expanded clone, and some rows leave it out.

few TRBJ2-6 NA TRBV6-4 CASSASSGANVLTF TGTGCCAGCAGTGCCAGCTCTGGGGCCAACGTCCTGACTTTC
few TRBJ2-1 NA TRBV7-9 CASSLARQGFNEQFF TGTGCCAGCAGCTTAGCGCGGCAGGGTTTCAATGAGCAGTTCTTC
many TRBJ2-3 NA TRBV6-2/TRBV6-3 CASSPSAGFTDTQYF TGTGCCAGCAGTCCCAGCGCAGGGTTCACAGATACGCAGTATTTT
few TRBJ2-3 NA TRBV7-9 CASSLNDGTDTQYF TGTGCCAGCAGCTTAAACGACGGCACAGATACGCAGTATTTT
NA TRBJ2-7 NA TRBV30 CAWGFDYEQYF TGTGCCTGGGGCTTCGACTACGAGCAGTACTTC
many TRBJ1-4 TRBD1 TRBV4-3 CASSQAPGTGNEKLFF TGCGCCAGCAGCCAAGCCCCCGGGACAGGGAATGAAAAACTGTTTTTT
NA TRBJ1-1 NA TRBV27 CASSLSFYTEAFF TGTGCCAGCAGCCTTTCTTTTTACACTGAAGCTTTCTTT
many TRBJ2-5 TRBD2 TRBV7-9 CASSSASGGHQEPQYF TGTGCCAGCAGCTCCGCTAGCGGGGGACACCAAGAGCCCCAGTACTTC
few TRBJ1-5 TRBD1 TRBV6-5 CASSPRGGVNQPQHF TGTGCCAGCAGTCCCAGGGGGGGGGTCAATCAGCCCCAGCATTTT
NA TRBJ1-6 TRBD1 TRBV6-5 CASRVRQGAGSPLHF TGTGCCAGCAGGGTCAGACAGGGGGCGGGTTCACCCCTCCACTTT
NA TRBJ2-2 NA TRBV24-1 CATSAPISGLHTGELFF TGTGCCACCAGCGCCCCTATCTCGGGACTGCACACCGGGGAGCTGTTTTTT
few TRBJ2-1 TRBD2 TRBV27 CASSLWAGAAAHNEQFF TGTGCCAGCAGTTTATGGGCGGGAGCGGCGGCCCACAATGAGCAGTTCTTC
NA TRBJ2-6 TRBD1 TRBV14 CASSPDRGGANVLTF TGTGCCAGCAGTCCAGACAGGGGCGGGGCCAACGTCCTGACTTTC
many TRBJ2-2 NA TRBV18 CASSPQGVVQTGELFF TGTGCCAGCTCACCACAGGGGGTTGTCCAAACCGGGGAGCTGTTTTTT
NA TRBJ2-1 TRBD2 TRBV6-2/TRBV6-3 CASSYSTGPSGGPEEQFF TGTGCCAGCAGTTACTCGACCGGCCCGTCGGGGGGGCCGGAAGAGCAGTTCTTC
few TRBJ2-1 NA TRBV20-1 CSASRGSSYNEQFF TGCAGTGCTAGTAGGGGGTCATCCTACAATGAGCAGTTCTTC
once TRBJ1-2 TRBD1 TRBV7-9 CASSFGQGPYGYTF TGTGCCAGCAGCTTTGGACAGGGACCCTATGGCTACACCTTC
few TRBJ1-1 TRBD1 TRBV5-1 CASSASQGVGAEAFF TGCGCCAGCAGCGCCTCACAGGGGGTGGGCGCTGAAGCTTTCTTT
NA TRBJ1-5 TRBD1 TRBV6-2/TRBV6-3 CASRRIQGIGQPQHF TGTGCCAGCAGGAGAATACAGGGGATTGGTCAGCCCCAGCATTTT
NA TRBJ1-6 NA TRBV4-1 CASSQRKGLTNSPLHF TGCGCCAGCAGCCAGAGGAAGGGACTCACCAATTCACCCCTCCACTTT
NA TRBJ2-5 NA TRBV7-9 CASSVRSQSDWKETQYF TGTGCCAGCAGCGTCCGGAGTCAGAGCGACTGGAAAGAGACCCAGTACTTC
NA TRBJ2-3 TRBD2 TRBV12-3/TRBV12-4 CASSLVFLERGNTDTQYF TGTGCCAGCAGTTTAGTTTTTTTGGAGCGGGGGAACACAGATACGCAGTATTTT
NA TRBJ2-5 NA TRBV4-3 CASSQVSGRHQETQYF TGCGCCAGCAGCCAAGTTTCGGGGCGCCACCAAGAGACCCAGTACTTC
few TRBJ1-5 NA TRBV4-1 CASSQLPLRGDNQPQHF TGCGCCAGCAGCCAATTGCCGCTCAGGGGAGATAATCAGCCCCAGCATTTT
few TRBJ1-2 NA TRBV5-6 CASSDWEPRVGYGYTF TGTGCCAGCAGCGACTGGGAGCCCAGGGTGGGCTATGGCTACACCTTC
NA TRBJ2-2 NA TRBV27 CASTTGRAGELFF TGTGCCAGCACTACAGGGCGGGCCGGGGAGCTGTTTTTT
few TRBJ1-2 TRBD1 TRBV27 CASRYQGAHGYTF TGTGCCAGCAGGTATCAGGGGGCCCATGGCTACACCTTC